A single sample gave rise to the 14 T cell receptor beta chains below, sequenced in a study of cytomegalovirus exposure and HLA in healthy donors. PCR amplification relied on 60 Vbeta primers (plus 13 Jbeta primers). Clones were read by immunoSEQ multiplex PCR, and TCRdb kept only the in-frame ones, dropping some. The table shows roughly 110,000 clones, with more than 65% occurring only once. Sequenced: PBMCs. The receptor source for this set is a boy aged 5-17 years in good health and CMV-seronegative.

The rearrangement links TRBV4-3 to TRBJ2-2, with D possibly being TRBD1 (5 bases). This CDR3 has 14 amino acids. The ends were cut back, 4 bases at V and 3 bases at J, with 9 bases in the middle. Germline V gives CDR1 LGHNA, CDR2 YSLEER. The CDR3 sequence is CASSLGRDTGELFF. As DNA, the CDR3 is TGCGCCAGCAGCCTGGGCAGGGACACCGGGGAGCTGTTTTTT.

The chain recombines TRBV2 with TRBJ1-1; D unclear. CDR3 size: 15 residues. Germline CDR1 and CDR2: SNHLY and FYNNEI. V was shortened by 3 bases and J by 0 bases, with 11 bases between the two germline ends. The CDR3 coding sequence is TGTGCCAGCAGTGATACGGACTTCATGAACACTGAAGCTTTCTTT. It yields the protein CASSDTDFMNTEAFF.

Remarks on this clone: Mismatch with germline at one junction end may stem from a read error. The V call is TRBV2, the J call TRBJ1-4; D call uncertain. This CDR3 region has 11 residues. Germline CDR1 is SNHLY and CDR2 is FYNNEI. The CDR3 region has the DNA TGTGCCAGCAGTGAAGGGAGCCATAAGAATTTT. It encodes CASSEGSHKNF.

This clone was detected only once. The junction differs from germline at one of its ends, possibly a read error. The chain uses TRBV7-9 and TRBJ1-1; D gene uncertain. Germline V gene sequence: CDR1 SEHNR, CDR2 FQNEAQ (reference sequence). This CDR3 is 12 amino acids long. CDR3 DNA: TGTTCCAGCAGCCGTAAGAACACTGAAGCTTTCTTT. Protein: CSSSRKNTEAFF.

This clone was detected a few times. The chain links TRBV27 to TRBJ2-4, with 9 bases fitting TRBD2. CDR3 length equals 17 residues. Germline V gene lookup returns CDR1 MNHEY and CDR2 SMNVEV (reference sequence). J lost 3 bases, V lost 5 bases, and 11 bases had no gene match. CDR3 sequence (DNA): TGTGCCAGCAGTAAATTGATAGCGGGAGTGGGCAAAAACATTCAGTACTTC. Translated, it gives CASSKLIAGVGKNIQYF.

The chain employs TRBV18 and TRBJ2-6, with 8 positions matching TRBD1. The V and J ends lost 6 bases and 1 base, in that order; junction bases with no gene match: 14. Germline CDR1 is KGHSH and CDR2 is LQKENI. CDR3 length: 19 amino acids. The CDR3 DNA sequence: TGTGCCAGCTCGCTCGGGACAGGCGACCTAGGGTCTGGGGCCAACGTCCTGACTTTC. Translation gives CASSLGTGDLGSGANVLTF. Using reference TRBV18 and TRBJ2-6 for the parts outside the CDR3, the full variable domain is NAGVMQNPRHLVRRRGQEARLRCSPMKGHSHVYWYRQLPEEGLKFMVYLQKENIIDESGMPKERFSAEFPKEGPSILRIQQVVRGDSAAYFCASSLGTGDLGSGANVLTFGAGSRLTVL.

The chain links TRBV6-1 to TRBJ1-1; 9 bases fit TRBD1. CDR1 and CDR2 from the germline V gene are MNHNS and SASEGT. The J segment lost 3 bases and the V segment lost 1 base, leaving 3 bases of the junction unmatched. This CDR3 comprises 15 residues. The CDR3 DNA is TGTGCCAGCAGTGAAGGGACAGGGGCGCACACTGAAGCTTTCTTT. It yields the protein CASSEGTGAHTEAFF.

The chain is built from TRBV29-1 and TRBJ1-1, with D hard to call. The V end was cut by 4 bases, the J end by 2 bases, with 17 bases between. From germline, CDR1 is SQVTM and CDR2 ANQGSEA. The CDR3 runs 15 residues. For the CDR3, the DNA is TGCAGCGTTGTTTGGCGGGCAGACATAAACACTGAAGCTTTCTTT. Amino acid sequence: CSVVWRADINTEAFF.

CDR3 in amino acids: CAWSGRDGYTF. The CDR3 region has the DNA TGTGCCTGGAGTGGGAGGGATGGCTACACCTTC. This chain links TRBV30 with TRBJ1-2, with D unclear. Germline assignment: CDR1 GTSNPN and CDR2 SVGIG (reference sequence). There are 11 residues in the CDR3. V lost 1 base and J lost 6, with 6 bases in between.

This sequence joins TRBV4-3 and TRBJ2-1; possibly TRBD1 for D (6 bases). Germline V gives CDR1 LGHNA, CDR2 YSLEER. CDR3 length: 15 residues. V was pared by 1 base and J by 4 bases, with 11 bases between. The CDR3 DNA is TGCGCCAGCAGCCAAGTAAGGGGGTTGTACAATGAGCAGTTCTTC. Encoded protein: CASSQVRGLYNEQFF.

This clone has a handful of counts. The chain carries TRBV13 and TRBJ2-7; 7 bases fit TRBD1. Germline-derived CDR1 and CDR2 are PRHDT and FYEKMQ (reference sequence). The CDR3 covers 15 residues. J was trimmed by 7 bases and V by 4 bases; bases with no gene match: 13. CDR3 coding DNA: TGTGCCAGCAGCTATTCGACAGGGATAGGGCGAGAGCAGTACTTC. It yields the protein CASSYSTGIGREQYF.

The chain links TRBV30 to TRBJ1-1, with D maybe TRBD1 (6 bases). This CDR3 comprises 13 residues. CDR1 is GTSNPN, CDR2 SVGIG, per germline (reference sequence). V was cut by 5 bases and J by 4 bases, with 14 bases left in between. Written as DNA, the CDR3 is TGTGCCTGGGGGGTGGGACATATCACTGAAGCTTTCTTT. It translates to CAWGVGHITEAFF.

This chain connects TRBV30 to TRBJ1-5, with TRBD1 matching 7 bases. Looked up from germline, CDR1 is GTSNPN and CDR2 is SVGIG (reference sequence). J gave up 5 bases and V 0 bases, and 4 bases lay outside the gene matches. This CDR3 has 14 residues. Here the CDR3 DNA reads TGTGCCTGGAGTGTAAGACAGGGCGATCAGCCCCAGCATTTT. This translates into CAWSVRQGDQPQHF.

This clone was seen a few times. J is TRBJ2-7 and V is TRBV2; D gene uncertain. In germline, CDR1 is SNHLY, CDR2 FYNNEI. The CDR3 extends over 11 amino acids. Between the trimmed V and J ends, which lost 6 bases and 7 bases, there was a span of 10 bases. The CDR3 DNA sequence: TGTGCCAGCAGGGCAACAAGAGAGCAGTACTTC. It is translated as CASRATREQYF.